What follows are 8 T cell receptor beta chains derived from one specimen sequenced in a study of graft-versus-host responses after intestinal transplantation. The antigens of these receptors remain unknown. Using immunoSEQ multiplex PCR, the repertoire was profiled, and TCRdb retains in-frame clones only, with some absent. Of approximately 88,000 clones listed, about 90% are singletons. The sample here was unstimulated CD4+ T cells sorted from spleen or lymph node cells, taken before intestinal transplant. These receptors came from a human donor who received an intestinal transplant.

The chain uses TRBV19 and TRBJ1-1; TRBD1 aligns across 8 bases. The CDR3 spans 13 residues. Germline V gives CDR1 LNHDA, CDR2 SQIVND (reference sequence). V shed 6 bases and J 1 base; nucleotides not matched to a gene: 1. The CDR3 reads CASRGQANTEAFF. In nucleotides, the CDR3 is TGTGCCAGTAGGGGACAGGCGAACACTGAAGCTTTCTTT.

The chain is built from TRBV6-6 and TRBJ1-2, with TRBD1 identical over 7 bases. The CDR3 totals 14 residues. Unmatched junction bases numbered 4, after V lost 4 bases and J lost 2 bases. The V gene's germline CDR1 is MNHNY and CDR2 SVGAGI (reference sequence). The CDR3 loop is CASSSQGPNYGYTF. CDR3 sequence (DNA): TGTGCCAGCAGTTCACAGGGGCCCAACTATGGCTACACCTTC.

V and J are TRBV5-1 and TRBJ2-3; D is unclear. V lost 0 bases, J lost 4 bases, and 12 bases lay in between. The CDR3 has 15 residues. Germline V gives CDR1 SGHRS, CDR2 YFSETQ. CDR3 loop: CASSLAPTRSDTQYF. The CDR3 bases are TGCGCCAGCAGCTTGGCCCCTACGAGGTCAGATACGCAGTATTTT.

This chain links TRBV21-1 with TRBJ1-1; no DNA check was done on the table's D call, TRBD1. TRBV21-1 is termed a pseudogene. This CDR3 has 16 residues. The CDR3 coding sequence is TGTGCCAGCATAAGGTTGACAGAGGCCATGAACACTGAAGCTTTCTTT. The encoded protein is CASIRLTEAMNTEAFF.

The sample holds a few counts of this clone. The gene calls are TRBV2 and TRBJ1-6, with TRBD1 as a possible D gene (6 bases). The CDR3 is 13 residues long. V dropped 6 bases and J dropped 10 bases, with 13 bases sitting between them. CDR1 and CDR2 from the germline V gene are SNHLY and FYNNEI. CDR3 protein: CASSVGTYSPLHF. The DNA of the CDR3 is TGTGCCAGCAGCGTAGGGACATACTCACCCCTCCACTTT. Using reference TRBV2 and TRBJ1-6 for the parts outside the CDR3, the full variable domain is EPEVTQTPSHQVTQMGQEVILRCVPISNHLYFYWYRQILGQKVEFLVSFYNNEISEKSEIFDDQFSVERPDGSNFTLKIRSTKLEDSAMYFCASSVGTYSPLHFGNGTRLTVT.

The CDR3 DNA reads TGTGCCAGCAGCACCCGGACTAGCGGGGCCCGTCCAGAGCAGTTCTTC. Translation gives CASSTRTSGARPEQFF. V and J are TRBV7-9 and TRBJ2-1; 12 nucleotides line up with TRBD2. CDR1 is SEHNR and CDR2 is FQNEAQ in the germline V gene (reference sequence). The CDR3 is 16 amino acids. V was clipped by 5 bases and J by 10 bases; unmatched bases: 12. Variable domain in full (rest from reference TRBV7-9 and TRBJ2-1): DTGVSQNPRHKITKRGQNVTFRCDPISEHNRLYWYRQTLGQGPEFLTYFQNEAQLEKSRLLSDRFSAERPKGSFSTLEIQRTEQGDSAMYLCASSTRTSGARPEQFFGPGTRLTVL.

This clone was observed once. The gene calls are TRBV5-1 and TRBJ2-1; TRBD2 matches 7 bases. The V gene's germline CDR1 is SGHRS and CDR2 YFSETQ. V dropped 4 bases and J dropped 0; count of bases not matched to a gene: 4. The CDR3 length is 15 residues. CDR3 loop: CASSRGDFSYNEQFF. The CDR3 nucleotides read TGCGCCAGCAGCCGGGGGGATTTCTCCTACAATGAGCAGTTCTTC.

The CDR3 loop is CASSLASGGEQFF. CDR3 bases: TGTGCCAGCAGCTTAGCTAGCGGGGGTGAGCAGTTCTTC. The chain carries TRBV7-6 and TRBJ2-1; TRBD2 matches at 9 bases. Germline values: CDR1 SGHVS, CDR2 FNYEAQ. V trimming: 0 bases; J trimming: 9 bases; junction bases outside the gene matches: 0. This CDR3 is 13 amino acids long.